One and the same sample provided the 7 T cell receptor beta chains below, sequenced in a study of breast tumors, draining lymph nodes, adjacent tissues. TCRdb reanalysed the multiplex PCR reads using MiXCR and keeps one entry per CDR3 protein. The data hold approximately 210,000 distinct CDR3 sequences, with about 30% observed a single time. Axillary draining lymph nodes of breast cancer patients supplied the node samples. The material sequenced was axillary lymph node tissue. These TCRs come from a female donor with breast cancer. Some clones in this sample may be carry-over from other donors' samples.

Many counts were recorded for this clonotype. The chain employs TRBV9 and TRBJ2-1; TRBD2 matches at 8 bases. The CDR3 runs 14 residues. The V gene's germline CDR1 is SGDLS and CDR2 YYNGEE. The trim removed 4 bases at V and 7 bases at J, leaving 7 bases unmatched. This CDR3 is CASSPFIAGNEQFF. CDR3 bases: TGTGCCAGCAGCCCCTTTATAGCGGGGAATGAGCAGTTCTTC.

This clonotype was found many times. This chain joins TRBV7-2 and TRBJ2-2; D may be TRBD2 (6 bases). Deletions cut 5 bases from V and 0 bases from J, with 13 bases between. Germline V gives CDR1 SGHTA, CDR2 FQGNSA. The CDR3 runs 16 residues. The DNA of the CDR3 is TGTGCCAGCAGCCCGCTAGCGCACGCGAACACCGGGGAGCTGTTTTTT. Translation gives CASSPLAHANTGELFF.

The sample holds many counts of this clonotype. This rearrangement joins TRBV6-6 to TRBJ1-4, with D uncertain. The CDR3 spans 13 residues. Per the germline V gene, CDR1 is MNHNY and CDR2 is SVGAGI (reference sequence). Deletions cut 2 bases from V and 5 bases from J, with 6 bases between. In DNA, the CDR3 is TGTGCCAGCAGTTACGATGGGAATGAAAAACTGTTTTTT. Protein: CASSYDGNEKLFF.

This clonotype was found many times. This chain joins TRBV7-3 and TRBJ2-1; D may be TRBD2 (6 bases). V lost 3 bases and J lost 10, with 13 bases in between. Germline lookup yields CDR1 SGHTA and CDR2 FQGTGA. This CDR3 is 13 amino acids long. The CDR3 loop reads CASSLTRDLEQFF. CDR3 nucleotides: TGTGCCAGCAGCTTGACTAGGGACTTGGAGCAGTTCTTC. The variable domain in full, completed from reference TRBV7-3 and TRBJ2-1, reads GAGVSQTPSNKVTEKGKYVELRCDPISGHTALYWYRQSLGQGPEFLIYFQGTGAADDSGLPNDRFFAVRPEGSVSTLKIQRTERGDSAVYLCASSLTRDLEQFFGPGTRLTVL.

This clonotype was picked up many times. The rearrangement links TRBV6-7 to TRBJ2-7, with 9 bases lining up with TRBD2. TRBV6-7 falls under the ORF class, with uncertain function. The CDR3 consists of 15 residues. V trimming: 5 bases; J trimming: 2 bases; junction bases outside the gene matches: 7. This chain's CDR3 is CASSNRTSVAYEQYF. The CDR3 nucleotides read TGTGCCAGCAGTAACCGGACTAGCGTGGCCTACGAGCAGTACTTC.

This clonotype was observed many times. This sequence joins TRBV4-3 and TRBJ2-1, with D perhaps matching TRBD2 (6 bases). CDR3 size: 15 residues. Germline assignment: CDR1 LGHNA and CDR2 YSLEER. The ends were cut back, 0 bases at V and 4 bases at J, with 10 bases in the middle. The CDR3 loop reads CASSQDLGGYNEQFF. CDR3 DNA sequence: TGCGCCAGCAGCCAAGATCTTGGGGGGTACAATGAGCAGTTCTTC.

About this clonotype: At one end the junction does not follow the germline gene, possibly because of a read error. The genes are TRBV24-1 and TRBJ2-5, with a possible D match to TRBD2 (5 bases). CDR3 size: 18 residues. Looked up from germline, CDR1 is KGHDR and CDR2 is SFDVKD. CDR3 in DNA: TGTGCCACCAATGATTCTCATCCTGAAACTAGTGACGGAGAGACCCAGTACTTC. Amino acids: CATNDSHPETSDGETQYF.